This record covers a single T cell receptor (beta chain). As yet, its antigen is unknown. This sample stems from a study of cytomegalovirus exposure and HLA in healthy donors. PCR primers comprised 60 Vbeta and 13 Jbeta primers. Sequencing used immunoSEQ multiplex PCR; TCRdb keeps in-frame clones, though not all of them. The sample holds under 70,000 clones, 75% to 80% seen once. Study results and limitations: Within an earlier analysis, most TCR beta V segments proved productive either about 87% or about 30% of the time. Many donors carried some public TCRs, although rarity characterized most TCR sequences.

The V gene's germline CDR1 is MNHEY and CDR2 SVGAGI. The CDR3 length is 13 residues. V shed 3 bases and J shed 4 bases, with 9 bases lying between them. V is TRBV6-5 and J is TRBJ1-2; D is uncertain. Sample: PBMCs. The receptor was derived from a female donor in good health and CMV-seronegative. The CDR3 region has the DNA TGTGCCAGCAGTTATACAGCTCGCTATGGCTACACCTTC. The encoded protein is CASSYTARYGYTF.